This T cell receptor (beta chain) was sequenced during a study of cytomegalovirus exposure and HLA in healthy donors. General study points: Analyzed later, most CMV-associated TCR beta chains appeared HLA-restricted. In a later analysis, TCR beta V- and J-gene trimming was associated with a missense DCLRE1C variant. The sole available immune exposure information was CMV serostatus.

Concerning this clone: Its antigen is undetermined.

The PCR was carried out with 60 Vbeta primers and 13 Jbeta primers. The assay was immunoSEQ multiplex PCR, and TCRdb's table has in-frame clones only and misses some. The data show 200,000 to 250,000 clones, 75% to 85% seen once. The source is a woman between 40 and 50 years old in good health and CMV-seronegative. Sequences were obtained from PBMCs.

CDR3: CASSENRGTNEKLFF. The CDR3 region has the DNA TGTGCCAGCAGTGAGAACAGGGGGACTAATGAAAAACTGTTTTTT. The chain is built from TRBV6-1 and TRBJ1-4, with 8 bases identical to TRBD1. Germline V lookup: CDR1 MNHNS, CDR2 SASEGT. The CDR3 length is 15 residues. Trimming removed 3 bases from V and 2 bases from J; junction bases left unmatched: 2.